These T cell receptor beta chains were read from a single sample in a study of T cells after yellow fever vaccination. TCRdb passed the 5' RACE reads through MiXCR, listing each CDR3 protein once. The data contain about 340,000 distinct CDR3 sequences, about an eighth of them singletons. Sequencing was performed on CD4+ T cells sorted from PBMCs, taken 15 days after the yellow fever booster vaccination. Every receptor here comes from a man aged 18 to 29 who received the YFV17D yellow fever vaccine. CDR3s include the opening cysteine and the closing phenylalanine or tryptophan. The D gene is left open where the match is weak. A clone size is listed for some rows: how often the clone was seen (once, few, many), or a class if it is expanded.

clone_size: -
j_call: TRBJ2-3
cdr3_length: 16
v_call: TRBV5-4
d_call: -
cdr3_aa: CASFSARDRSTDTQYF
cdr3_nt: TGTGCCAGCTTCTCCGCCCGGGACCGCAGCACAGATACGCAGTATTTT

clone_size: few
j_call: TRBJ2-1
cdr3_length: 14
v_call: TRBV7-3
d_call: TRBD2
cdr3_aa: CASSPAGAINEQFF
cdr3_nt: TGTGCCAGCTCACCAGCGGGGGCCATCAATGAGCAGTTCTTC

clone_size: -
j_call: TRBJ2-5
cdr3_length: 14
v_call: TRBV5-4
d_call: -
cdr3_aa: CASKVWQGRETQYF
cdr3_nt: TGTGCCAGCAAGGTGTGGCAGGGGAGGGAGACCCAGTACTTC

clone_size: -
j_call: TRBJ2-7
cdr3_length: 14
v_call: TRBV12-3/TRBV12-4
d_call: TRBD1
cdr3_aa: CASSPTGTGGSGYF
cdr3_nt: TGTGCCAGCAGCCCGACCGGGACAGGGGGCTCCGGGTACTTC

clone_size: few
j_call: TRBJ1-1
cdr3_length: 18
v_call: TRBV27
d_call: -
cdr3_aa: CASSLTRIYRGAKTEAFF
cdr3_nt: TGTGCCAGCAGTTTAACTCGTATTTATCGGGGGGCGAAAACTGAAGCTTTCTTT

clone_size: few
j_call: TRBJ2-3
cdr3_length: 14
v_call: TRBV30
d_call: TRBD2
cdr3_aa: CAFERGGNTDTQYF
cdr3_nt: TGTGCCTTCGAGCGGGGGGGGAACACAGATACGCAGTATTTT

clone_size: few
j_call: TRBJ1-1
cdr3_length: 14
v_call: TRBV29-1
d_call: -
cdr3_aa: CSSTPGQLSNGAFF
cdr3_nt: TGCAGCTCCACTCCAGGACAGCTATCGAATGGAGCTTTCTTT

clone_size: many
j_call: TRBJ2-5
cdr3_length: 14
v_call: TRBV7-2
d_call: -
cdr3_aa: CASSSTGAPGAQYF
cdr3_nt: TGTGCCAGCAGCTCGACGGGGGCCCCCGGGGCCCAGTACTTC

clone_size: few
j_call: TRBJ1-2
cdr3_length: 15
v_call: TRBV4-3
d_call: -
cdr3_aa: CASSQVGAQPGGYTF
cdr3_nt: TGCGCCAGCAGCCAAGTGGGGGCCCAACCGGGGGGCTACACCTTC

clone_size: few
j_call: TRBJ1-1
cdr3_length: 14
v_call: TRBV5-1
d_call: -
cdr3_aa: CASSFQGRETEAFF
cdr3_nt: TGCGCCAGCAGCTTCCAGGGGCGGGAAACTGAAGCTTTCTTT

clone_size: many
j_call: TRBJ2-2
cdr3_length: 16
v_call: TRBV7-9
d_call: -
cdr3_aa: CASSSPPGVGTGELFF
cdr3_nt: TGTGCCAGCAGCTCCCCCCCCGGGGTCGGCACCGGGGAGCTGTTTTTT

clone_size: few
j_call: TRBJ2-3
cdr3_length: 14
v_call: TRBV20-1
d_call: -
cdr3_aa: CSAAQPPTTDTQYF
cdr3_nt: TGCAGTGCTGCCCAGCCCCCGACAACAGATACGCAGTATTTT

clone_size: few
j_call: TRBJ1-4
cdr3_length: 15
v_call: TRBV14
d_call: TRBD1
cdr3_aa: CASSQDGQGNEKLFF
cdr3_nt: TGTGCCAGCAGCCAAGATGGACAGGGGAATGAAAAACTGTTTTTT

clone_size: few
j_call: TRBJ1-2
cdr3_length: 16
v_call: TRBV4-3
d_call: TRBD1
cdr3_aa: CASSQASAGGDYGYTF
cdr3_nt: TGCGCCAGCAGCCAAGCTTCCGCAGGGGGCGACTATGGCTACACCTTC

clone_size: -
j_call: TRBJ2-4
cdr3_length: 15
v_call: TRBV5-1
d_call: -
cdr3_aa: CASSFEGASKNIQYF
cdr3_nt: TGCGCCAGCAGCTTTGAAGGGGCGTCCAAAAACATTCAGTACTTC

clone_size: few
j_call: TRBJ1-5
cdr3_length: 16
v_call: TRBV5-1
d_call: -
cdr3_aa: CASLRGGTYSNQPQHF
cdr3_nt: TGCGCCAGCCTACGTGGGGGGACTTATAGCAATCAGCCCCAGCATTTT

clone_size: few
j_call: TRBJ2-5
cdr3_length: 14
v_call: TRBV7-7
d_call: TRBD2
cdr3_aa: CASSLAGGLGTQYF
cdr3_nt: TGTGCTAGCAGCTTAGCGGGGGGGCTGGGGACCCAGTACTTC

clone_size: many
j_call: TRBJ2-2
cdr3_length: 15
v_call: TRBV20-1
d_call: TRBD2
cdr3_aa: CSATLAGGVGRELFF
cdr3_nt: TGCAGTGCTACTCTAGCGGGGGGGGTCGGCCGGGAGCTGTTTTTT

clone_size: few
j_call: TRBJ1-2
cdr3_length: 14
v_call: TRBV12-3/TRBV12-4
d_call: -
cdr3_aa: CASSLGLGSYGYTF
cdr3_nt: TGTGCCAGCAGTTTAGGTCTGGGGAGTTATGGCTACACCTTC

clone_size: -
j_call: TRBJ1-3
cdr3_length: 16
v_call: TRBV9
d_call: -
cdr3_aa: CASSGGDPRLGNTIYF
cdr3_nt: TGTGCCAGCAGCGGAGGGGACCCCAGGTTGGGAAACACCATATATTTT

clone_size: few
j_call: TRBJ2-5
cdr3_length: 15
v_call: TRBV5-1
d_call: -
cdr3_aa: CASSSPETGGETQYF
cdr3_nt: TGCGCCAGCAGCTCTCCGGAGACCGGCGGGGAGACCCAGTACTTC

clone_size: many
j_call: TRBJ2-5
cdr3_length: 15
v_call: TRBV10-3
d_call: -
cdr3_aa: CAISESTRDQETQYF
cdr3_nt: TGTGCCATCAGTGAGAGCACCCGGGACCAAGAGACCCAGTACTTC

clone_size: many
j_call: TRBJ2-7
cdr3_length: 13
v_call: TRBV11-2
d_call: -
cdr3_aa: CASSLDRGSEQYF
cdr3_nt: TGTGCCAGCAGCTTAGATAGAGGGTCCGAGCAGTACTTC

clone_size: many
j_call: TRBJ1-1
cdr3_length: 14
v_call: TRBV7-9
d_call: -
cdr3_aa: CASSWWGLNTEAFF
cdr3_nt: TGTGCCAGCAGCTGGTGGGGACTGAACACTGAAGCTTTCTTT

clone_size: -
j_call: TRBJ2-1
cdr3_length: 15
v_call: TRBV5-1
d_call: TRBD2
cdr3_aa: CASSLSLGLENEQFF
cdr3_nt: TGCGCCAGCAGCTTGTCCTTGGGACTAGAAAATGAGCAGTTCTTC

clone_size: few
j_call: TRBJ1-2
cdr3_length: 14
v_call: TRBV7-2
d_call: TRBD1
cdr3_aa: CASSPMGQGEGYTF
cdr3_nt: TGTGCCAGCAGCCCCATGGGACAGGGAGAAGGCTACACCTTC

clone_size: -
j_call: TRBJ1-1
cdr3_length: 16
v_call: TRBV29-1
d_call: TRBD1
cdr3_aa: CSVVRQGILFDTEAFF
cdr3_nt: TGCAGCGTTGTCAGACAGGGTATCTTGTTTGACACTGAAGCTTTCTTT

clone_size: -
j_call: TRBJ1-6
cdr3_length: 14
v_call: TRBV20-1
d_call: TRBD1
cdr3_aa: CSAIGQAQTLPLHF
cdr3_nt: TGCAGTGCTATTGGACAGGCCCAGACGTTACCCCTCCACTTT

clone_size: -
j_call: TRBJ2-3
cdr3_length: 15
v_call: TRBV2
d_call: -
cdr3_aa: CASSEVEASTDTQYF
cdr3_nt: TGTGCCAGCAGTGAAGTCGAGGCTAGCACAGATACGCAGTATTTT

clone_size: -
j_call: TRBJ2-5
cdr3_length: 13
v_call: TRBV7-2
d_call: -
cdr3_aa: CASSSALQETQYF
cdr3_nt: TGTGCCAGCAGCTCAGCGCTACAAGAGACCCAGTACTTC

clone_size: few
j_call: TRBJ1-2
cdr3_length: 15
v_call: TRBV28
d_call: TRBD1
cdr3_aa: CASNKPGQGIWGYTF
cdr3_nt: TGTGCCAGCAACAAACCGGGACAGGGGATTTGGGGCTACACCTTC

clone_size: few
j_call: TRBJ1-1
cdr3_length: 12
v_call: TRBV28
d_call: -
cdr3_aa: CASSLIKTEAFF
cdr3_nt: TGTGCCAGCAGTTTAATAAAAACTGAAGCTTTCTTT

clone_size: -
j_call: TRBJ2-6
cdr3_length: 19
v_call: TRBV7-2
d_call: TRBD2
cdr3_aa: CASSFRPSAGSSGANVLTF
cdr3_nt: TGTGCCAGCAGCTTCAGACCCTCAGCGGGGAGCTCTGGGGCCAACGTCCTGACTTTC

clone_size: -
j_call: TRBJ1-1
cdr3_length: 15
v_call: TRBV7-2
d_call: -
cdr3_aa: CASSPGGLRNTEAFF
cdr3_nt: TGTGCCAGCAGCCCCGGGGGGCTTCGGAACACTGAAGCTTTCTTT

clone_size: few
j_call: TRBJ2-7
cdr3_length: 14
v_call: TRBV6-2/TRBV6-3
d_call: -
cdr3_aa: CASKQRKGTYEQYF
cdr3_nt: TGTGCCAGCAAACAGCGGAAGGGGACCTACGAGCAGTACTTC

clone_size: -
j_call: TRBJ2-3
cdr3_length: 15
v_call: TRBV5-8
d_call: TRBD1
cdr3_aa: CASSSGQWSTDTQYF
cdr3_nt: TGTGCCAGCAGCTCGGGACAGTGGAGCACAGATACGCAGTATTTT

clone_size: -
j_call: TRBJ2-3
cdr3_length: 15
v_call: TRBV24-1
d_call: -
cdr3_aa: CATSDFRDSTDTQYF
cdr3_nt: TGTGCCACCAGTGATTTCCGGGACAGCACAGATACGCAGTATTTT

clone_size: -
j_call: TRBJ1-5
cdr3_length: 13
v_call: TRBV2
d_call: -
cdr3_aa: CASTWTANQPQHF
cdr3_nt: TGTGCCAGCACTTGGACAGCGAATCAGCCCCAGCATTTT

clone_size: many
j_call: TRBJ2-7
cdr3_length: 14
v_call: TRBV7-2
d_call: -
cdr3_aa: CASSLVASSYEQYF
cdr3_nt: TGTGCCAGCAGCTTAGTAGCCAGCTCCTACGAGCAGTACTTC

clone_size: -
j_call: TRBJ1-2
cdr3_length: 16
v_call: TRBV7-5
d_call: -
cdr3_aa: CISVPEAEPRQDGYTF
cdr3_nt: -

clone_size: few
j_call: TRBJ2-7
cdr3_length: 15
v_call: TRBV7-9
d_call: -
cdr3_aa: CASSYRPTVLYEQYF
cdr3_nt: TGTGCCAGCAGTTACAGGCCGACAGTTCTCTACGAGCAGTACTTC

clone_size: few
j_call: TRBJ1-2
cdr3_length: 14
v_call: TRBV6-1
d_call: -
cdr3_aa: CASSEALQAYGYTF
cdr3_nt: TGTGCCAGCAGTGAAGCCCTCCAGGCCTATGGCTACACCTTC

clone_size: few
j_call: TRBJ1-5
cdr3_length: 16
v_call: TRBV10-3
d_call: TRBD1
cdr3_aa: CAISESLGTGVQPQHF
cdr3_nt: TGTGCCATCAGTGAGTCCTTAGGGACAGGGGTACAGCCCCAGCATTTT

clone_size: -
j_call: TRBJ1-6
cdr3_length: 15
v_call: TRBV5-5
d_call: -
cdr3_aa: CASSLEMSYNSPLHF
cdr3_nt: TGTGCCAGCAGCTTGGAAATGTCCTATAATTCACCCCTCCACTTT

clone_size: -
j_call: TRBJ1-1
cdr3_length: 13
v_call: TRBV7-9
d_call: -
cdr3_aa: CASSFWRNTEAFF
cdr3_nt: TGTGCCAGCAGCTTCTGGCGGAACACTGAAGCTTTCTTT

clone_size: -
j_call: TRBJ2-5
cdr3_length: 15
v_call: TRBV5-1
d_call: TRBD1
cdr3_aa: CASSLSTGQGETQYF
cdr3_nt: TGCGCCAGCAGCTTGTCAACCGGACAGGGGGAGACCCAGTACTTC

clone_size: few
j_call: TRBJ1-3
cdr3_length: 15
v_call: TRBV6-5
d_call: -
cdr3_aa: CASSYSRFTGNTIYF
cdr3_nt: TGTGCCAGCAGTTACAGTAGGTTTACTGGAAACACCATATATTTT

clone_size: few
j_call: TRBJ2-3
cdr3_length: 13
v_call: TRBV5-4
d_call: -
cdr3_aa: CASSSGPGDTQYF
cdr3_nt: TGTGCCAGCAGCTCGGGCCCGGGGGATACGCAGTATTTT

clone_size: -
j_call: TRBJ1-2
cdr3_length: 12
v_call: TRBV19
d_call: -
cdr3_aa: CASSMRHMGYTF
cdr3_nt: TGTGCCAGTAGTATGCGTCATATGGGCTACACCTTC

clone_size: many
j_call: TRBJ2-3
cdr3_length: 14
v_call: TRBV7-9
d_call: -
cdr3_aa: CARQAIRGTDTQYF
cdr3_nt: TGTGCCAGGCAGGCCATCCGAGGCACAGATACGCAGTATTTT